A selection of T cell receptor beta chains follows, all from one sample in a study of blood T cell repertoires in COVID-19. TCRdb keeps only in-frame clones here, not all; method: immunoSEQ multiplex PCR. Of 340,000 or so clones listed, over 70% are singletons. The source material was peripheral blood. These receptors all come from a young man with active or convalescent COVID-19. CDR3s include the opening cysteine and the closing phenylalanine or tryptophan. A D gene is named only where the DNA matches it firmly. Clone size is given for some rows only: seen once, a few or many times, or a class if the clone is expanded.

d_gene: TRBD2
v_gene: TRBV19
abundance: -
j_gene: TRBJ2-5
len: 15
CDR3nt: TGTGCCACTTCCCCCGGGGGGACCCTTTTCAGGACCCAGTACTTC
CDR3aa: CATSPGGTLFRTQYF

d_gene: -
v_gene: TRBV12-3/TRBV12-4
abundance: -
j_gene: TRBJ2-5
len: 13
CDR3nt: TGTGCCAGCAGTTTAGGGGGGGTGGAGACCCAGTACTTC
CDR3aa: CASSLGGVETQYF

d_gene: -
v_gene: TRBV11-2
abundance: -
j_gene: TRBJ2-5
len: 13
CDR3nt: TGTGCCAGCAGCTCCTCCAGGATGGAGACCCAGTACTTC
CDR3aa: CASSSSRMETQYF

d_gene: TRBD1
v_gene: TRBV24-1
abundance: few
j_gene: TRBJ1-5
len: 13
CDR3nt: TGTGCCACCCGGGGACAGGGTAATCAGCCCCAGCATTTT
CDR3aa: CATRGQGNQPQHF

d_gene: TRBD1
v_gene: TRBV9
abundance: -
j_gene: TRBJ2-7
len: 15
CDR3nt: TGTGCCAGCAGCGTAGCTGGGGACAGCCCCTACGAGCAGTACTTC
CDR3aa: CASSVAGDSPYEQYF

d_gene: -
v_gene: TRBV5-6
abundance: -
j_gene: TRBJ2-7
len: 14
CDR3nt: TGTGCCAGCACCCTCCGAGACACATATTACGAGCAGTACTTC
CDR3aa: CASTLRDTYYEQYF

d_gene: -
v_gene: TRBV21-1
abundance: -
j_gene: TRBJ1-2
len: 13
CDR3nt: TGTGCCAGCAACGGGGGACGGAGGGTTAGCTACACCTTC
CDR3aa: CASNGGRRVSYTF

d_gene: -
v_gene: TRBV28
abundance: -
j_gene: TRBJ2-7
len: 13
CDR3nt: TGTGCCAGCAGTTTTATGGGGGCTGAAGAGCAGTACTTC
CDR3aa: CASSFMGAEEQYF

d_gene: TRBD1
v_gene: TRBV7-9
abundance: -
j_gene: TRBJ1-2
len: 13
CDR3nt: TGTGCCAGCAGCTCGACAGGGAACTATGGCTACACCTTC
CDR3aa: CASSSTGNYGYTF

d_gene: TRBD1
v_gene: TRBV7-8
abundance: few
j_gene: TRBJ2-3
len: 16
CDR3nt: TGTGCCAGCAGCCTAGGACAGGTTGGGATTTCGTATACGCAGTATTTT
CDR3aa: CASSLGQVGISYTQYF

d_gene: TRBD1
v_gene: TRBV5-5
abundance: -
j_gene: TRBJ2-1
len: 15
CDR3nt: TGTGCCAGCATCGAGGGGACAGGGGTCTACAATGAGCAGTTCTTC
CDR3aa: CASIEGTGVYNEQFF

d_gene: -
v_gene: TRBV6-2/TRBV6-3
abundance: -
j_gene: TRBJ1-6
len: 15
CDR3nt: TGTGCCAGCAGTTATATCGGGGGAATGAATTCACCCCTCCACTTT
CDR3aa: CASSYIGGMNSPLHF

d_gene: -
v_gene: TRBV6-6
abundance: -
j_gene: TRBJ1-2
len: 12
CDR3nt: TGTGCCAGCAGCGGGACAAACTATGGCTACACCTTC
CDR3aa: CASSGTNYGYTF

d_gene: TRBD1
v_gene: TRBV27
abundance: -
j_gene: TRBJ2-1
len: 16
CDR3nt: TGTGCCAGCAGTTTAACGGGGACAGGGGGCAGGAATGAGCAGTTCTTC
CDR3aa: CASSLTGTGGRNEQFF

d_gene: -
v_gene: TRBV9
abundance: -
j_gene: TRBJ1-2
len: 12
CDR3nt: TGTGCCAGCAGCGTTGGGCCGGCAGGCTACACCTTC
CDR3aa: CASSVGPAGYTF

d_gene: TRBD2
v_gene: TRBV4-3
abundance: once
j_gene: TRBJ2-1
len: 14
CDR3nt: TGCGCCAGCAGCTCCGGACTAGCTGTCAATGAGCAGTTCTTC
CDR3aa: CASSSGLAVNEQFF

d_gene: TRBD2
v_gene: TRBV7-6
abundance: -
j_gene: TRBJ2-7
len: 16
CDR3nt: TGTGCCAGCAGCCTAGGACTAGCGGGAGTATCCTACGAGCAGTACTTC
CDR3aa: CASSLGLAGVSYEQYF

d_gene: -
v_gene: TRBV7-9
abundance: -
j_gene: TRBJ2-1
len: 15
CDR3nt: TGTGCCAGCAGCTTATTTGGGGGAGGCAACAATGAGCAGTTCTTC
CDR3aa: CASSLFGGGNNEQFF

d_gene: -
v_gene: TRBV4-3
abundance: -
j_gene: TRBJ2-7
len: 13
CDR3nt: TGCGCCAGCAGCCAAGCTCGCAGGAACGAGCAGTACTTC
CDR3aa: CASSQARRNEQYF

d_gene: TRBD2
v_gene: TRBV24-1
abundance: -
j_gene: TRBJ2-1
len: 16
CDR3nt: TGTGCCACCAGTGATCCCAGAGCGGGAGGAGACAATGAGCAGTTCTTC
CDR3aa: CATSDPRAGGDNEQFF

d_gene: TRBD1
v_gene: TRBV5-4
abundance: once
j_gene: TRBJ2-5
len: 14
CDR3nt: TGTGCCAGCAGCTCGACAGGGGTGGAAGAGACCCAGTACTTC
CDR3aa: CASSSTGVEETQYF

d_gene: -
v_gene: TRBV2
abundance: -
j_gene: TRBJ1-5
len: 13
CDR3nt: TGTGCCAGCACTGGGGAGGGCAATCAGCCCCAGCATTTT
CDR3aa: CASTGEGNQPQHF

d_gene: TRBD1
v_gene: TRBV6-5
abundance: -
j_gene: TRBJ2-1
len: 14
CDR3nt: TGTGCCAGCAGCGGGGGACAGGGGGCGAATGAGCAGTTCTTC
CDR3aa: CASSGGQGANEQFF

d_gene: TRBD2
v_gene: TRBV4-2
abundance: -
j_gene: TRBJ2-5
len: 16
CDR3nt: TGTGCCAGCAGCCAAGCCATAACTAGCGGCCAAGAGACCCAGTACTTC
CDR3aa: CASSQAITSGQETQYF

d_gene: TRBD2
v_gene: TRBV29-1
abundance: -
j_gene: TRBJ2-7
len: 12
CDR3nt: TGCAGTGCCGGGACTAGCGGCTACGAGCAGTACTTC
CDR3aa: CSAGTSGYEQYF

d_gene: -
v_gene: TRBV28
abundance: few
j_gene: TRBJ2-7
len: 10
CDR3nt: TGTGCCAGCAGTGGCGGGGAGCAGTACTTC
CDR3aa: CASSGGEQYF

d_gene: TRBD1
v_gene: TRBV5-8
abundance: -
j_gene: TRBJ1-4
len: 15
CDR3nt: TGTGCCAGCAGCTTGCCGGGACAGGGGCCGCAGAAACTGTTTTTT
CDR3aa: CASSLPGQGPQKLFF

d_gene: TRBD1
v_gene: TRBV30
abundance: -
j_gene: TRBJ1-1
len: 15
CDR3nt: TGTGCCTGGAGTGCACTGGGACAGTTGAACACTGAAGCTTTCTTT
CDR3aa: CAWSALGQLNTEAFF

d_gene: TRBD1
v_gene: TRBV6-2/TRBV6-3
abundance: -
j_gene: TRBJ2-1
len: 16
CDR3nt: TGTGCCAGCAGTTACCCTCCGAGGGACAGGGTGAATGAGCAGTTCTTC
CDR3aa: CASSYPPRDRVNEQFF